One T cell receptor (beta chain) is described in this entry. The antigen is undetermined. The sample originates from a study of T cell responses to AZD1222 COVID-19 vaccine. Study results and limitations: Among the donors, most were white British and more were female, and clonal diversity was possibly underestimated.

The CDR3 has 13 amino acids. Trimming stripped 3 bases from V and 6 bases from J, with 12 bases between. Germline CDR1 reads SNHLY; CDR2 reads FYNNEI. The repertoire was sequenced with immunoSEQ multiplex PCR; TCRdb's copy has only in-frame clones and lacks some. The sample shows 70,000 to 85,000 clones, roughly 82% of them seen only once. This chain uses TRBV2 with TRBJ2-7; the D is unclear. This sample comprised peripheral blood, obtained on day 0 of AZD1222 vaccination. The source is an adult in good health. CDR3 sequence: CASSDSTVPEQYF. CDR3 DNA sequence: TGTGCCAGCAGTGATTCTACGGTCCCCGAGCAGTACTTC.